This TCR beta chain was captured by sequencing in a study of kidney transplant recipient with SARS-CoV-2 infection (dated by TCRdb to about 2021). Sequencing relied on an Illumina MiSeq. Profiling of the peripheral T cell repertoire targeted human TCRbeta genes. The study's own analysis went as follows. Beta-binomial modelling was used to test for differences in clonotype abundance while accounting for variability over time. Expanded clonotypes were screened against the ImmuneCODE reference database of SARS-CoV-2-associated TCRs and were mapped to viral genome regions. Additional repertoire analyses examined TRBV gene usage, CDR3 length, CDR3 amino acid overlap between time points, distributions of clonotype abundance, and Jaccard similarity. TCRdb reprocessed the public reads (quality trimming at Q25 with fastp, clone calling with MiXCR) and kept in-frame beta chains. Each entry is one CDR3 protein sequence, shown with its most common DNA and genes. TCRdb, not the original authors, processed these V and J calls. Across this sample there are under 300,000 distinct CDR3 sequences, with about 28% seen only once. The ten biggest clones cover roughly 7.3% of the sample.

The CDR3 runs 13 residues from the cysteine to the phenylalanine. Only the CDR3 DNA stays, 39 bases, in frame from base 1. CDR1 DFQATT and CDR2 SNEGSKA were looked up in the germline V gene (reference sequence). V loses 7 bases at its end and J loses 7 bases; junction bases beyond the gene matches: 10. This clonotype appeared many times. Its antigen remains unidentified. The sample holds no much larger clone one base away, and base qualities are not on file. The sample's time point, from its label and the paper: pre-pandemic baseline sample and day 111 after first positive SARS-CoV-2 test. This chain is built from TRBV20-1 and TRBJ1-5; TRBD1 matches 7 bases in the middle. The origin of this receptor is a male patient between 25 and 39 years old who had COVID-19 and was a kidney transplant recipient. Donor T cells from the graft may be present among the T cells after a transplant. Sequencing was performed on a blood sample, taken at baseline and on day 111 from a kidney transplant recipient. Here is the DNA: TGCAGTGTTGTCCGACAGGGAAGGCAGCCCCAGCATTTT. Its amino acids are CSVVRQGRQPQHF.